A selection of T cell receptor beta chains follows, all from one sample in a study of shared clonotypes between healthy human individuals. Measured with immunoSEQ multiplex PCR; TCRdb has only the in-frame clones, and not every one. The table lists around 2.3 million clones, roughly 95% of them singletons. Sequenced material: naive CD4+ T cells sorted from blood. These receptors were collected from a man younger than 30 in good health. The CDR3 runs from the conserved cysteine through the conserved F or W. Each record gives: clone size, V gene, J gene, D gene, CDR3 protein, CDR3 DNA. D genes are given only for firm matches. Size is stated for part of the rows, as once, few or many counts, or as a class when the clone is expanded.

size: -
V: TRBV11-2
J: TRBJ1-3
D: -
CDR3: CASSFGGPGNTIYF
DNA: TGTGCCAGCAGTTTCGGGGGTCCTGGAAACACCATATATTTT

size: -
V: TRBV6-5
J: TRBJ2-7
D: TRBD1
CDR3: CASSAHRGASYEQYF
DNA: TGTGCCAGCAGTGCTCACAGGGGGGCCTCCTACGAGCAGTACTTC

size: -
V: TRBV10-3
J: TRBJ2-7
D: -
CDR3: CATAGGSGYEQYF
DNA: TGTGCCACCGCCGGGGGATCCGGATACGAGCAGTACTTC

size: -
V: TRBV30
J: TRBJ1-5
D: -
CDR3: CAWSGGLGQPQHF
DNA: TGTGCCTGGAGTGGGGGGCTCGGACAGCCCCAGCATTTT

size: -
V: TRBV19
J: TRBJ2-7
D: TRBD2
CDR3: CASSAQGLAVYEQYF
DNA: TGTGCCAGTAGTGCCCAGGGACTAGCGGTCTACGAGCAGTACTTC

size: -
V: TRBV27
J: TRBJ1-1
D: TRBD1
CDR3: CASSLLRDRGYKAFF
DNA: TGTGCCAGCAGTTTACTTCGGGACAGGGGATATAAAGCTTTCTTT

size: -
V: TRBV6-1
J: TRBJ2-3
D: -
CDR3: CASRDINTDTQYF
DNA: TGTGCCAGCAGAGACATTAACACAGATACGCAGTATTTT

size: -
V: TRBV30
J: TRBJ1-5
D: -
CDR3: CAWRGNSNQPQHF
DNA: TGTGCCTGGAGGGGCAACAGCAATCAGCCCCAGCATTTT

size: once
V: TRBV18
J: TRBJ2-7
D: TRBD2
CDR3: CASSPGLADYEQYF
DNA: TGTGCCAGCTCACCAGGACTAGCGGACTACGAGCAGTACTTC

size: -
V: TRBV6-1
J: TRBJ2-4
D: -
CDR3: CASSEAPLALLAKNIQYF
DNA: TGTGCCAGCAGTGAAGCGCCTTTGGCGCTCTTAGCCAAAAACATTCAGTACTTC

size: -
V: TRBV9
J: TRBJ2-5
D: TRBD2
CDR3: CASSAGTSLETQYF
DNA: TGTGCCAGCAGCGCCGGGACTAGCCTAGAGACCCAGTACTTC

size: -
V: TRBV7-3
J: TRBJ1-3
D: -
CDR3: CASSLGWGPGNTIYF
DNA: TGTGCCAGCAGCTTAGGCTGGGGCCCTGGAAACACCATATATTTT

size: -
V: TRBV5-6
J: TRBJ2-7
D: TRBD2
CDR3: CASSPQLAGSSYEQYF
DNA: TGTGCCAGCAGCCCCCAACTAGCGGGAAGCTCCTACGAGCAGTACTTC

size: -
V: TRBV20-1
J: TRBJ1-4
D: -
CDR3: CSAAGGEKLFF
DNA: TGCAGTGCGGCGGGTGGTGAAAAACTGTTTTTT